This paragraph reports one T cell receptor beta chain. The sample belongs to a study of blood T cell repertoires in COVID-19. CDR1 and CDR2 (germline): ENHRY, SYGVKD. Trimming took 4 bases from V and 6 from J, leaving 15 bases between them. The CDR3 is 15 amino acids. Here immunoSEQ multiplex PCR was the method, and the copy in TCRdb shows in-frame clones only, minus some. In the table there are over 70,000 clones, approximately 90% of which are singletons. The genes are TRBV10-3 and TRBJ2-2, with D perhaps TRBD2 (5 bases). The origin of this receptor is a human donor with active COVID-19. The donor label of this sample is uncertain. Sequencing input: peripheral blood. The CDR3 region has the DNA TGTGCCATCAGTGGAGGTGGTCTCGGGGCCGGGGAGCTGTTTTTT. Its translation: CAISGGGLGAGELFF.